A single sample gave rise to the 16 T cell receptor beta chains below, sequenced in a study of T-cell reconstitution after alpha-beta-depleted transplantation in children. Construction of the TCRbeta library involved unique molecular identifiers. TCRdb re-called the PCR reads with MiXCR, one entry per CDR3 protein. The table lists some 460,000 distinct CDR3 sequences, around 15% of them singletons, with approximately 29% in the top ten. Material: PBMCs, mostly from graft donor cells, obtained 360 days after TCRalphabeta/CD19-depleted stem cell transplant. The receptors were gathered from a boy under two years old who had a stem cell transplant for Wiskott-Aldrich syndrome, so the T cells may come from the graft donor.

The chain has TRBV20-1 and TRBJ2-2; possible D gene TRBD1, 6 bases. V lost 4 bases and J lost 8, with 14 bases in between. Looked up from germline, CDR1 is DFQATT and CDR2 is SNEGSKA (reference sequence). The CDR3 has 13 residues. The CDR3 coding sequence is TGCAGTGCTACTAGCACGGGGACAGGGGAGCTGTTTTTT. It translates to CSATSTGTGELFF.

This clonotype came up a few times. This sequence joins TRBV7-2 and TRBJ2-5; 8 bases match TRBD1. V gave up 5 bases and J gave up 13 bases; unmatched junction bases: 9. The CDR3 covers 12 residues. Germline V gene data show CDR1 as SGHTA and CDR2 as FQGNSA. The CDR3 loop is CASSPRDRWRYF. In nucleotides, the CDR3 is TGTGCCAGCAGCCCTAGGGACAGGTGGAGGTACTTC.

This clonotype was seen ten or more times. The V gene is TRBV4-1, the J gene TRBJ1-3, with D possibly TRBD1 on 5 matching bases. The CDR3 spans 16 residues. CDR1 and CDR2 (germline): MGHRA, YSYEKL. V lost 4 bases and J 0 bases, leaving 13 bases between the germline ends. In DNA form, the CDR3 reads TGCGCCAGCAGCCGGAGCCGGGGGAGCTCTGGAAACACCATATATTTT. This sequence encodes CASSRSRGSSGNTIYF.

The rearrangement joins TRBV20-1 to TRBJ2-1, with no clear D. The V end was cut by 5 bases, the J end by 7 bases, with 18 bases between. The CDR3 is 14 amino acids. Germline lookup yields CDR1 DFQATT and CDR2 SNEGSKA (reference sequence). CDR3 region: CSACSYSGQNEQFF. In DNA form, the CDR3 reads TGCAGTGCTTGCTCCTACTCTGGGCAAAATGAGCAGTTCTTC.

This clonotype has a handful of counts. The rearrangement uses TRBV15 and TRBJ2-3, with 9 bases fitting TRBD2. V gave up 0 bases and J gave up 7 bases; unmatched junction bases: 5. Germline V gene data show CDR1 as LNHNV and CDR2 as YYDKDF (reference sequence). The CDR3 contains 15 residues. The CDR3 DNA reads as TGTGCCACCAGCAGAGATCCGCGGGAGGGAAATACGCAGTATTTT. This translates into CATSRDPREGNTQYF. Complete variable domain (other parts from reference TRBV15 and TRBJ2-3): DAMVIQNPRYQVTQFGKPVTLSCSQTLNHNVMYWYQQKSSQAPKLLFHYYDKDFNNEADTPDNFQSRRPNTSFCFLDIRSPGLGDTAMYLCATSRDPREGNTQYFGPGTRLTVL.

The rearrangement joins TRBV5-1 to TRBJ2-6; D not resolved. The CDR3 extends over 15 amino acids. Trimming removed 2 bases from V and 3 bases from J, with 9 bases in between. Per the germline V gene, CDR1 is SGHRS and CDR2 is YFSETQ. Written as DNA, the CDR3 is TGCGCCAGCAGCTTCCAAGGGTATGGGGCCAACGTCCTGACTTTC. Protein product: CASSFQGYGANVLTF.

This clonotype was picked up a small number of times. This chain links TRBV19 with TRBJ2-7; 8 bases align to TRBD2. Germline lookup yields CDR1 LNHDA and CDR2 SQIVND (reference sequence). V dropped 9 bases and J dropped 3; count of bases not matched to a gene: 7. This CDR3 contains 13 residues. The CDR3 loop is CASSGLGVYEQYF. CDR3 in DNA: TGTGCCAGCTCGGGACTAGGGGTCTACGAGCAGTACTTC.

At least ten counts were recorded for this clonotype. Germline and junction disagree at one end, which may indicate a read error. V is TRBV5-1 and J is TRBJ2-3; D may be TRBD2 (5 bases). Looked up from germline, CDR1 is SGHRS and CDR2 is YFSETQ. The length of the CDR3 is 15 residues. CDR3 bases: TGTGCCAGCAGCTTAGACGGCGGGAGCACAGATACGCAGTATTTT. Residues: CASSLDGGSTDTQYF.

The genes are TRBV7-2 and TRBJ1-2; D is unresolved. Per the germline V gene, CDR1 is SGHTA and CDR2 is FQGNSA. V was trimmed by 0 bases and J by 4 bases, leaving 12 bases between them. The CDR3 totals 15 residues. The CDR3 region is CASSLARGSLYGYTF. For the CDR3, the DNA is TGTGCCAGCAGCTTAGCGCGCGGCAGTCTCTATGGCTACACCTTC.

V and J are TRBV7-8 and TRBJ2-3; D is ambiguous. The CDR3 runs 16 residues. CDR1 is SGHVS and CDR2 is FQNEAQ in the germline V gene. V lost 0 bases and J lost 0, with 10 bases in between. The CDR3, as DNA: TGTGCCAGCAGCTTAGCCCCCGTAACTAGCACAGATACGCAGTATTTT. The encoded protein is CASSLAPVTSTDTQYF.

This clonotype turned up a few times. V and J are TRBV29-1 and TRBJ2-1; possible D gene TRBD2, 6 bases. The germline CDR1 and CDR2 sequences are SQVTM and ANQGSEA. This CDR3 comprises 15 residues. With 5 bases removed from V and 0 bases from J, the gap between germline ends came to 14 bases. The CDR3 sequence: CSVHGGPSSYNEQFF. Written as DNA, the CDR3 is TGCAGCGTTCATGGAGGGCCAAGCTCCTACAATGAGCAGTTCTTC.

The chain employs TRBV28 and TRBJ1-5; D not resolved. This CDR3 region has 16 residues. CDR1 is MDHEN, CDR2 SYDVKM, per germline. The germline V and J ends were trimmed by 6 bases and 10 bases, with 25 bases remaining between them. The CDR3 nucleotides read TGTGCCAGCAGCTCCCCCGACCGTTGGCGAAACCAACCCCAGCATTTT. Encoded protein: CASSSPDRWRNQPQHF. Full variable domain (outside the CDR3, taken from reference TRBV28 and TRBJ1-5): DVKVTQSSRYLVKRTGEKVFLECVQDMDHENMFWYRQDPGLGLRLIYFSYDVKMKEKGDIPEGYSVSREKKERFSLILESASTNQTSMYLCASSSPDRWRNQPQHFGDGTRLSIL.

This clonotype was found a few times. In nucleotides, the CDR3 is TGTGCCAGCAGCCAAGAGGCCACAGGGGGGCTTAAAAACATTCAGTACTTC. Its protein is CASSQEATGGLKNIQYF. The chain couples TRBV4-2 to TRBJ2-4; 8 bases align to TRBD1. This CDR3 spans 17 amino acids. V shed 0 bases, J shed 4 bases, and the junction held 8 bases outside the gene matches. Germline V lookup: CDR1 LGHNA, CDR2 YNFKEQ.

The chain combines TRBV3-1 with TRBJ2-1, with D perhaps being TRBD1 or TRBD2 (5 bases each). Trimming stripped 3 bases from V and 9 bases from J, with 12 bases between. The CDR3 spans 13 residues. The germline V gene has CDR1 LGHDT and CDR2 YNNKEL (reference sequence). The CDR3 loop reads CASSQGIGTEQFF. The CDR3 DNA reads as TGTGCCAGCAGCCAGGGGATAGGGACTGAGCAGTTCTTC.

This chain connects TRBV7-9 to TRBJ2-7; D is unclear. The germline CDR1 and CDR2 sequences are SEHNR and FQNEAQ (reference sequence). V shed 5 bases and J shed 3 bases, with 23 bases lying between them. This CDR3 spans 17 amino acids. DNA for the CDR3: TGTGCCAGCAGCCCACTCAAGAACCTAGGATCCTACTACGAGCAGTACTTC. Amino acid sequence: CASSPLKNLGSYYEQYF.

The chain is built from TRBV2 and TRBJ1-2; TRBD1 agrees at 8 bases. V shed 2 bases and J 6 bases; nucleotides not matched to a gene: 5. CDR1 and CDR2 from the germline V gene are SNHLY and FYNNEI. The length of the CDR3 is 14 residues. The CDR3 here is CASSETRTGNGYTF. The CDR3 nucleotides read TGTGCCAGCAGTGAAACCCGGACAGGGAATGGCTACACCTTC.